The entry that follows covers one T cell receptor (beta chain) sequence. Its antigen is as yet unknown. An end of the junction does not agree with germline; a read error may underlie this. This entry belongs to a study of glioma-infiltrating T cells. Study results and limitations: CDR3 overlap between tissue and blood was very small.

Using RNA template, CDR3s of TCR alpha and beta were amplified with iRepertoire arm-PCR. TCRdb reanalysed the multiplex PCR reads using MiXCR and keeps one entry per CDR3 protein. The top ten clones hold less than 25% of a sample with approximately 10,000 distinct CDR3 sequences, under 60% of them seen once. CDR1 is SNHLY, CDR2 FYNNEI, per germline. CDR3 length: 14 residues. The source material was glioma tissue, nonneoplastic brain tissue, or PBMCs (not recorded which). J is TRBJ1-1 and V is TRBV2, with D uncertain. The receptor was derived from a human donor with low-grade glioma or glioblastoma, undergoing nonglioma brain surgery, or in good health (not recorded which). CDR3 coding DNA: TGTGCCAGCAGTGAAGCGAAGAGGCACACTGAGGCTTTCTTT. Translation gives CASSEAKRHTEAFF.